Sequencing of this T cell receptor (beta chain) was carried out in a study of blood T cell repertoires in COVID-19. Across the study: Whether acute or convalescent, the COVID-19 samples came from the United States, Italy and Spain. Sources were T cells, B-cell-depleted T cells, or PBMCs; the material itself was cDNA or gDNA.

Germline V gene sequence: CDR1 SGHAT, CDR2 FQNNGV. V shed 5 bases and J shed 1 base, with 14 bases lying between them. The length of the CDR3 is 15 residues. Original data processing: Nucleated cell counts were estimated from reference gene primer amplification. This table comes from immunoSEQ multiplex PCR, and its TCRdb copy is limited to in-frame clones, with some not included. V and J calls and clone size are copied from that table; D and trimming were computed from the DNA. Of 57,000 or so clones listed, 65% to 85% are singletons. This clone was picked up one time. V usage is TRBV11-2 and J usage is TRBJ1-1; no clear D. The sequenced material came from peripheral blood. This clonotype was obtained from a woman of 80 years or more with active or convalescent COVID-19. CDR3 protein: CASSRGGGGNTEAFF. CDR3 nucleotide sequence: TGTGCCAGCAGCCGCGGAGGCGGCGGGAACACTGAAGCTTTCTTT.